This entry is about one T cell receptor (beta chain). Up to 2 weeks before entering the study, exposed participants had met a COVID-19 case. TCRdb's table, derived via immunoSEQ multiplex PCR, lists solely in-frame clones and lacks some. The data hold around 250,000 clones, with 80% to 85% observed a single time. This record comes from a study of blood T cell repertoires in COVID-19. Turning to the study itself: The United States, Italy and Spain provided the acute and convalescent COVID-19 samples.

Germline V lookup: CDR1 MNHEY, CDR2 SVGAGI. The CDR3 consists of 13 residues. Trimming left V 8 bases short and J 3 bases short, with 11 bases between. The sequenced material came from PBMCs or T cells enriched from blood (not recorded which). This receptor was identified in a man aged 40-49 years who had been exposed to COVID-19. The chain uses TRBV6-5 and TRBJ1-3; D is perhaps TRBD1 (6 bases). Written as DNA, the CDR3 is TGTGCCAGCGCCTTAGGGGGTGGAAACACCATATATTTT. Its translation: CASALGGGNTIYF.